The 20 T cell receptor beta chains listed next were all sequenced from one sample in a study of Graves' ophthalmopathy and Graves' hyperthyroidism. Investigators amplified TCR beta CDR3 regions from RNA transcripts. HTBI primers served in a first-round RT-PCR, which a second-round multiplex PCR followed. TCRdb redid the calling of the multiplex PCR reads with MiXCR, one entry per CDR3 protein. The sample gives about 180,000 distinct CDR3 sequences, 30% to 45% of which show up once; approximately 5.5% is in the top ten. Sequences were obtained from peripheral blood. Receptors originate from a woman in her thirties or forties with Graves' ophthalmopathy.

This clonotype appeared many times. The rearrangement joins TRBV19 to TRBJ1-5, with a weak D call TRBD1 (6 bases). The CDR3 is made up of 17 amino acids. Trimming removed 4 bases at V and 2 bases at J, with 18 bases between. CDR1 and CDR2 from the germline V gene are LNHDA and SQIVND (reference sequence). The CDR3 DNA follows: TGTGCCAGTAGTACCACCGCCAGGGGTTCGCGCAATCAGCCCCAGCATTTT. Translating gives CASSTTARGSRNQPQHF.

There are many counts of this clonotype. This rearrangement joins TRBV6-7 to TRBJ1-5, with D unresolved. TRBV6-7 is an ORF, and what it does is uncertain. This CDR3 has 15 amino acids. CDR3 in DNA: TGTGACAACCTTCGGCAGGTAAACGCGGTTAAGCCCCAGCATTTT. Translating it yields CDNLRQVNAVKPQHF.

This clonotype has at least ten counts. A read error may account for a junction end that differs from germline. The J gene is TRBJ1-6, the V gene TRBV11-2; D is ambiguous. The CDR3 consists of 13 residues. In germline, CDR1 is SGHAT, CDR2 FQNNGV. The CDR3 is CASSLVGNSPLHF. The CDR3 DNA is TGTGCCAGCAGCTTAGTTGGAAATTCGCCCCTCCACTTT.

This chain links TRBV19 with TRBJ1-1; D is possibly TRBD1 (6 bases). The CDR3 loop spans 15 amino acids. Germline CDR1 and CDR2: LNHDA and SQIVND (reference sequence). V was pared by 4 bases and J by 0 bases, with 12 bases between. The CDR3 nucleotides are TGTGCCAGTAGTAGACAGGAGCTACTGAACACTGAAGCTTTCTTT. It specifies CASSRQELLNTEAFF. The full variable domain, its missing parts supplied by reference TRBV19 and TRBJ1-1, is DGGITQSPKYLFRKEGQNVTLSCEQNLNHDAMYWYRQDPGQGLRLIYYSQIVNDFQKGDIAEGYSVSREKKESFPLTVTSAQKNPTAFYLCASSRQELLNTEAFFGQGTRLTVV.

The V and J genes are TRBV4-3 and TRBJ2-7, with 10 bases identical to TRBD1. Germline V gene sequence: CDR1 LGHNA, CDR2 YSLEER. The trim removed 0 bases at V and 6 bases at J, leaving 5 bases unmatched. This CDR3 is 15 amino acids long. The CDR3 region has the DNA TGCGCCAGCAGCCAAGATTGGGACAGGGGTGGCGAGCAGTACTTC. Amino acids: CASSQDWDRGGEQYF.

The chain employs TRBV28 and TRBJ2-7; D gene uncertain. CDR1 and CDR2 (germline): MDHEN, SYDVKM. This CDR3 region has 12 residues. Trimming left V 8 bases short and J 3 bases short, with 11 bases between. The CDR3: CASRKVNYEQYF. CDR3 coding DNA: TGTGCCAGCCGAAAGGTTAACTACGAGCAGTACTTC.

This clonotype was seen at least ten times. For the CDR3, the DNA is TGCGCCAGCAGCTATGGACAGGGTATAATCGACGAGCAGTACTTC. Translated: CASSYGQGIIDEQYF. The chain combines TRBV5-1 with TRBJ2-7, with TRBD1 matching 8 bases. Germline V gives CDR1 SGHRS, CDR2 YFSETQ. This CDR3 is 15 amino acids long. Germline trimming cut 3 bases from V and 5 bases from J; bases unmatched to any gene: 10.

There are a few counts of this clonotype. The rearrangement links TRBV27 to TRBJ1-2, with D uncertain. The CDR3 is made up of 16 amino acids. V dropped 0 bases and J dropped 2 bases, with 13 bases sitting between them. Germline CDR1 is MNHEY and CDR2 is SMNVEV (reference sequence). CDR3 in DNA: TGTGCCAGCAGTTTATCTGGGCTTGACGGAAACTATGGCTACACCTTC. This translates into CASSLSGLDGNYGYTF.

Many counts were recorded for this clonotype. The chain carries TRBV7-2 and TRBJ2-7; no reliable D call. V gave up 0 bases and J gave up 4 bases, with 13 bases separating them. Looked up from germline, CDR1 is SGHTA and CDR2 is FQGNSA. The CDR3 contains 15 residues. The CDR3 protein is CASSLADSTLYEQYF. The CDR3 DNA sequence: TGTGCCAGCAGCTTAGCCGATAGTACGCTTTACGAGCAGTACTTC.

The chain carries TRBV7-2 and TRBJ2-5, with D unclear. This CDR3 has 11 residues. V lost 9 bases and J lost 3, with 8 bases in between. The germline CDR1 and CDR2 sequences are SGHTA and FQGNSA. The CDR3 here is CASQAEETQYF. DNA of the CDR3: TGTGCCAGTCAGGCGGAAGAGACCCAGTACTTC.

The chain carries TRBV11-2 and TRBJ1-1, with TRBD1 as a possible D gene (5 bases). Germline-derived CDR1 and CDR2 are SGHAT and FQNNGV. Trimming left V 5 bases short and J 1 base short, with 20 bases between. The CDR3 is made up of 17 amino acids. The CDR3 here is CASSPPWGTQTNTEAFF. CDR3 coding DNA: TGTGCCAGCAGCCCCCCGTGGGGGACCCAAACGAACACTGAAGCTTTCTTT.

This clonotype was recorded many times. V and J are TRBV6-5 and TRBJ2-7; D remains ambiguous. Germline assignment: CDR1 MNHEY and CDR2 SVGAGI. Trimming left V 7 bases short and J 5 bases short, with 24 bases between. The CDR3 has 16 residues. The CDR3 bases are TGTGCCAGCAACGAGGACGGGTCCGGCATTAGGGACGAGCAGTACTTC. This encodes CASNEDGSGIRDEQYF.

This clonotype was found many times. The V call is TRBV29-1, the J call TRBJ2-4; the match to TRBD1 covers 7 bases. Germline trimming cut 4 bases from V and 7 bases from J; bases unmatched to any gene: 13. Germline CDR1 is SQVTM and CDR2 is ANQGSEA. This CDR3 spans 15 amino acids. DNA for the CDR3: TGCAGCGTTGCGTCGGACAGGAACCTGGAGAACATTCAGTACTTC. As protein: CSVASDRNLENIQYF.

The chain links TRBV10-3 to TRBJ1-2, with D tentatively TRBD1 (6 bases). The CDR3 consists of 16 residues. From germline, CDR1 is ENHRY and CDR2 SYGVKD. Trimming stripped 5 bases from V and 2 bases from J, with 18 bases between. The DNA for the CDR3 is TGTGCCATCAGTAACTGGGACATGGGGACCAACTATGGCTACACCTTC. It codes for CAISNWDMGTNYGYTF.

In its sample, this clonotype was seen many times. The chain couples TRBV11-2 to TRBJ2-2, with unresolved D. The germline gives CDR1 SGHAT, CDR2 FQNNGV. Trimming removed 5 bases at V and 6 bases at J, with 10 bases between. The CDR3 length is 13 residues. In nucleotides, the CDR3 is TGTGCCAGCAGCCCCGTTTTTGCCGGGGAGCTGTTTTTT. Amino acids: CASSPVFAGELFF.

The table lists this clonotype with many counts. The gene calls are TRBV5-1 and TRBJ2-4, with 9 positions matching TRBD1. Trimming removed 7 bases from V and 3 bases from J; junction bases left unmatched: 8. Germline V gene data show CDR1 as SGHRS and CDR2 as YFSETQ. The CDR3 has 15 residues. CDR3 sequence (DNA): TGCGCCAGCGGCGACCTGGACAGGGGCAAAAACATTCAGTACTTC. Amino acids: CASGDLDRGKNIQYF.

Many counts were recorded for this clonotype. This chain's CDR3 is CATSGFVSSVDEKLFF. In DNA form, the CDR3 reads TGTGCCACCAGTGGTTTCGTATCGTCGGTGGATGAAAAACTGTTTTTT. The chain joins TRBV24-1 to TRBJ1-4; D remains unclear. Trimming took off 5 bases at V and 6 bases at J, with 18 bases between the two ends. Germline CDR1 and CDR2: KGHDR and SFDVKD. This CDR3 contains 16 residues.

This rearrangement joins TRBV7-9 to TRBJ2-7; a weak D match, TRBD2 (5 bases). The CDR3 loop spans 14 amino acids. The germline V gene encodes CDR1 SEHNR and CDR2 FQNEAQ (reference sequence). With 5 bases removed from V and 2 bases from J, the gap between germline ends came to 13 bases. The CDR3 spells CASSQGLNPYEQYF. In DNA form, the CDR3 reads TGTGCCAGCAGCCAAGGACTGAACCCCTACGAGCAGTACTTC.

This chain connects TRBV28 to TRBJ1-2; TRBD1 matches 7 bases. Germline values: CDR1 MDHEN, CDR2 SYDVKM. The CDR3 is 13 amino acids. V trimming: 6 bases; J trimming: 12 bases; junction bases outside the gene matches: 13. CDR3 DNA: TGTGCCAGCAGACATACAGGGGTCCGGGCAAACACCTTC. This codes for CASRHTGVRANTF.

This clonotype was picked up a small number of times. The V gene is TRBV12-3 or TRBV12-4, the J gene TRBJ2-7, with 11 bases that match TRBD2. The V segment lost 5 bases and the J segment 3 bases; nucleotides outside the gene matches: 3. This CDR3 comprises 14 residues. Here the CDR3 DNA reads TGTGCCAGCAGTCCGGGGACTAGCGGCTACGAGCAGTACTTC. It translates to CASSPGTSGYEQYF.